The next 27 T cell receptor beta chains were all read from a single sample in a study of cytomegalovirus exposure and HLA in healthy donors. This PCR relied on a set of 60 Vbeta primers and 13 Jbeta primers. This table comes from immunoSEQ multiplex PCR, and its TCRdb copy is limited to in-frame clones, with some not included. This table has about 59,000 clones, 65% to 90% appearing once. The specimen was PBMCs. Every receptor here comes from a human donor in good health.

This clone appeared a few times. The chain recombines TRBV28 with TRBJ2-7, with D perhaps matching TRBD1 (6 bases). In germline, CDR1 is MDHEN, CDR2 SYDVKM. Trimming left V 2 bases short and J 2 bases short, with 10 bases between. The CDR3 is 14 residues long. Written as DNA, the CDR3 is TGTGCCAGCAGTTTACCCAGGACAGCCTACGAGCAGTACTTC. Its translation: CASSLPRTAYEQYF.

This sequence joins TRBV6-1 and TRBJ1-2, with D possibly matching TRBD1 (6 bases). Germline V CDR1 and CDR2: MNHNS, SASEGT. The CDR3 totals 13 residues. Trimming shortened V by 6 bases and J by 4 bases, and 12 bases separated the two germline ends. CDR3 coding DNA: TGTGCCAGCAGCGCCCAGGGGTTCTATGGCTACACCTTC. Encoded protein: CASSAQGFYGYTF.

This chain links TRBV11-2 with TRBJ2-6, with 9 nucleotides matching TRBD2. The length of the CDR3 is 18 residues. Trimming cost V 6 bases and J 0 bases; bases outside gene matches: 9. CDR1 and CDR2 from the germline V gene are SGHAT and FQNNGV. CDR3: CASRRPGGRGSGANVLTF. CDR3 nucleotide sequence: TGTGCCAGCAGACGTCCGGGCGGGAGGGGCTCTGGGGCCAACGTCCTGACTTTC.

The chain is built from TRBV28 and TRBJ2-4, with D tentatively TRBD2 (7 bases). The CDR3 totals 20 residues. From germline, CDR1 is MDHEN and CDR2 SYDVKM. V shed 4 bases and J shed 0 bases, with 25 bases lying between them. The CDR3 region is CASSSPPGHPSGLAKNIQYF. Written as DNA, the CDR3 is TGTGCCAGCAGTTCACCTCCGGGACACCCTAGCGGTCTAGCCAAAAACATTCAGTACTTC. Combining the CDR3 with reference TRBV28 and TRBJ2-4 gives the whole variable domain DVKVTQSSRYLVKRTGEKVFLECVQDMDHENMFWYRQDPGLGLRLIYFSYDVKMKEKGDIPEGYSVSREKKERFSLILESASTNQTSMYLCASSSPPGHPSGLAKNIQYFGAGTRLSVL.

This clone was seen once. The rearrangement uses TRBV6-5 and TRBJ1-1, with D possibly TRBD1 on 5 matching bases. The CDR3 is made up of 11 amino acids. Between the trimmed V and J ends, which lost 10 bases and 8 bases, there was a span of 14 bases. The germline CDR1 and CDR2 sequences are MNHEY and SVGAGI. CDR3 loop: CATSGAREAFF. CDR3 sequence (DNA): TGTGCCACCTCTGGGGCCAGAGAAGCTTTCTTT.

This clone has only a few counts. The CDR3 spells CASRRQAFLPLHF. The DNA of the CDR3 is TGTGCCAGCAGGCGACAGGCATTCCTGCCCCTCCACTTT. The V and J genes are TRBV2 and TRBJ1-6; D might be TRBD1 (6 bases). CDR1 is SNHLY and CDR2 is FYNNEI in the germline V gene. The CDR3 contains 13 residues. V gave up 6 bases and J gave up 13 bases, with 16 bases separating them.

The chain links TRBV7-8 to TRBJ2-7; TRBD1 matches 7 bases. The length of the CDR3 is 17 residues. Germline V gene data show CDR1 as SGHVS and CDR2 as FQNEAQ. J lost 0 bases, V lost 2 bases, and 10 bases had no gene match. In DNA, the CDR3 is TGTGCCAGCAGCTTAATCGGTCCGGGACAGAGCTCCTACGAGCAGTACTTC. It yields the protein CASSLIGPGQSSYEQYF.

The chain has TRBV11-3 and TRBJ2-1, with D unclear. Germline-derived CDR1 and CDR2 are SGHNT and YENEEA. The CDR3 spans 14 residues. With 0 bases removed from V and 4 bases from J, the gap between germline ends came to 7 bases. The CDR3 loop reads CASSLDPGYNEQFF. In nucleotides, the CDR3 is TGTGCCAGCAGCTTAGATCCCGGGTACAATGAGCAGTTCTTC.

This clone was recorded a few times. The rearrangement links TRBV7-2 to TRBJ2-1; D perhaps matches TRBD2 (6 bases). Trimming stripped 0 bases from V and 6 bases from J, with 6 bases between. This CDR3 has 13 amino acids. Per germline, CDR1 SGHTA and CDR2 FQGNSA. The CDR3 sequence is CASSLARGNEQFF. The CDR3 DNA reads as TGTGCCAGCAGCTTAGCGCGGGGCAATGAGCAGTTCTTC. The entire variable domain, with the rest obtained from reference TRBV7-2 and TRBJ2-1, is as follows: GAGVSQSPSNKVTEKGKDVELRCDPISGHTALYWYRQSLGQGLEFLIYFQGNSAPDKSGLPSDRFSAERTGGSVSTLTIQRTQQEDSAVYLCASSLARGNEQFFGPGTRLTVL.

The chain employs TRBV6-6 and TRBJ1-1; unclear D gene. Germline CDR1 reads MNHNY; CDR2 reads SVGAGI (reference sequence). Trimming pared 4 bases from V and 11 bases from J, leaving 2 bases between. The CDR3 sequence is 8 residues long. This CDR3 reads CASSSAFF. CDR3 DNA: TGTGCCAGCAGTTCGGCTTTCTTT.

The J gene is TRBJ2-5, the V gene TRBV9; tentatively, D is TRBD2 (7 bases). The J call may be wrong; the DNA end is better matched by TRBJ2-7. The CDR3 covers 14 residues. Germline V gives CDR1 SGDLS, CDR2 YYNGEE. The chain's CDR3 is CASSRREGQYEQYF. CDR3 nucleotides: TGTGCCAGCAGCCGTAGGGAGGGACAATACGAGCAGTACTTC.

V and J are TRBV6-4 and TRBJ2-2; 7 bases agree with TRBD1. CDR1 and CDR2 from the germline V gene are MRHNA and SNTAGT. V gave up 0 bases and J gave up 7 bases; unmatched junction bases: 2. This CDR3 region has 14 residues. CDR3 loop: CASSDSPGGGELFF. The CDR3 region has the DNA TGTGCCAGCAGTGACTCCCCAGGGGGCGGGGAGCTGTTTTTT.

The chain links TRBV19 to TRBJ1-5; 10 bases fit TRBD1. CDR1 LNHDA and CDR2 SQIVND come from the germline V gene (reference sequence). The CDR3 covers 17 residues. V lost 6 bases and J lost 4; bases outside the gene matches: 12. The CDR3 region is CASRPGSLGQGNQPQHF. The CDR3 nucleotides read TGTGCCAGTAGGCCCGGCTCCCTGGGACAGGGGAATCAGCCCCAGCATTTT.

The rearrangement uses TRBV28 and TRBJ2-2, with 9 bases fitting TRBD1. The CDR3 spans 14 residues. Germline CDR1 is MDHEN and CDR2 is SYDVKM. V trimming: 5 bases; J trimming: 6 bases; junction bases outside the gene matches: 4. The CDR3: CASSQTGGSGELFF. The CDR3 nucleotides read TGTGCCAGCAGTCAGACAGGGGGTTCCGGGGAGCTGTTTTTT.

This clone appeared a single time. The V call is TRBV7-2, the J call TRBJ2-5, with 9 bases aligning to TRBD1. Per germline, CDR1 SGHTA and CDR2 FQGNSA. This CDR3 is 14 amino acids long. V dropped 7 bases and J dropped 2; count of bases not matched to a gene: 5. The CDR3 spells CASTETGGQETQYF. In DNA, the CDR3 is TGTGCCAGCACCGAGACAGGGGGACAAGAGACCCAGTACTTC.

The chain links TRBV28 to TRBJ2-5; 8 bases match TRBD2. The end of the DNA aligns better with TRBJ2-7, so the J call may be wrong. The CDR3 runs 14 residues. Germline CDR1 MDHEN, CDR2 SYDVKM. For the CDR3, the DNA is TGTGCCAGCAGTGTAAGCGGGAGAGGCCACGAGCAGTACTTC. This codes for CASSVSGRGHEQYF.

The V gene is TRBV5-8, the J gene TRBJ2-7, with TRBD2 as a possible D gene (7 bases). The CDR3 spans 14 residues. The V end lost 6 bases, the J end lost 6 bases, and 19 bases lay between the germline ends. Germline CDR1 and CDR2: SGHTS and YDEGEE. Here the CDR3 reads CASTTWEGVGEQYF. In DNA, the CDR3 is TGTGCCAGCACCACCTGGGAGGGGGTAGGCGAGCAGTACTTC.

The genes are TRBV4-2 and TRBJ2-7, with unresolved D. The CDR3 consists of 15 residues. The ends were cut back, 0 bases at V and 2 bases at J, with 11 bases in the middle. Germline V gives CDR1 LGHNA, CDR2 YNFKEQ. DNA for the CDR3: TGTGCCAGCAGCCAAGAACCCGGCCTAGCCTACGAGCAGTACTTC. Protein sequence: CASSQEPGLAYEQYF.

The chain has TRBV19 and TRBJ2-7; D ambiguous. V was cut by 5 bases and J by 6 bases, with 8 bases left in between. The CDR3 is 11 residues long. The germline gives CDR1 LNHDA, CDR2 SQIVND (reference sequence). The CDR3 protein is CASSPGGEQYF. CDR3 in DNA: TGTGCCAGTAGTCCGGGTGGCGAGCAGTACTTC.

The chain is built from TRBV7-2 and TRBJ2-7; TRBD2 is a possible D gene (6 bases). Between the trimmed V and J ends, which lost 1 base and 1 base, there was a span of 11 bases. The CDR3 contains 15 residues. Germline-derived CDR1 and CDR2 are SGHTA and FQGNSA. The CDR3 region has the DNA TGTGCCAGCAGCTTAGACTCGGGGGATTCCTACGAGCAGTACTTC. Residues: CASSLDSGDSYEQYF. The entire variable domain, with the rest obtained from reference TRBV7-2 and TRBJ2-7, is as follows: GAGVSQSPSNKVTEKGKDVELRCDPISGHTALYWYRQSLGQGLEFLIYFQGNSAPDKSGLPSDRFSAERTGGSVSTLTIQRTQQEDSAVYLCASSLDSGDSYEQYFGPGTRLTVT.

The chain has TRBV5-1 and TRBJ1-1; no clear D gene. CDR1 and CDR2 (germline): SGHRS, YFSETQ. This CDR3 is 13 amino acids long. Deletions cut 2 bases from V and 1 base from J, with 6 bases between. The CDR3 region is CASSLAENTEAFF. In DNA, the CDR3 is TGCGCCAGCAGCTTAGCGGAGAACACTGAAGCTTTCTTT.

This chain links TRBV18 with TRBJ2-2; D is unresolved. The germline gives CDR1 KGHSH, CDR2 LQKENI. Trimming took 6 bases from V and 2 from J, leaving 16 bases between them. The CDR3 runs to 16 residues. The DNA for the CDR3 is TGTGCCAGCTCCCCCCGGGTCCCTGATAACACCGGGGAGCTGTTTTTT. Residues: CASSPRVPDNTGELFF.

The J gene is TRBJ1-3, the V gene TRBV5-6; a weak D match, TRBD1 (5 bases). Between the trimmed V and J ends, which lost 0 bases and 3 bases, there was a span of 13 bases. Germline-derived CDR1 and CDR2 are SGHDT and YYEEEE. The CDR3 consists of 16 residues. The DNA for the CDR3 is TGTGCCAGCAGCTTGGTAGGTCAGGGCAGTGGAAACACCATATATTTT. The encoded protein is CASSLVGQGSGNTIYF.

This sequence joins TRBV21-1 and TRBJ1-1; the table's D gene call, TRBD1, was not cross checked with the DNA. TRBV21-1 is noted as a pseudogene. This CDR3 has 16 amino acids. DNA for the CDR3: TGTGCCAGCAGCAGTCCGGGACAAAAACTCAACACTGAAGCTTTCTTT. It encodes CASSSPGQKLNTEAFF.

The CDR3 coding sequence is TGTGCCAGCAGTCCCTGGGAGGGGCTCAATCAGCCCCAGCATTTT. Translation gives CASSPWEGLNQPQHF. This chain connects TRBV27 to TRBJ1-5; D perhaps matches TRBD1 (5 bases). Germline CDR1 MNHEY, CDR2 SMNVEV (reference sequence). V was shortened by 5 bases and J by 3 bases, with 14 bases between the two germline ends. The CDR3 has 15 amino acids.

This clone was recorded a few times. This chain links TRBV4-2 with TRBJ2-5; possibly TRBD2 for D (6 bases). The CDR3 spans 16 residues. Trimming stripped 0 bases from V and 1 base from J, with 12 bases between. The V gene's germline CDR1 is LGHNA and CDR2 YNFKEQ. The CDR3 region is CASSQDLGRGQETQYF. The CDR3 DNA sequence: TGTGCCAGCAGCCAAGATCTGGGGCGGGGCCAAGAGACCCAGTACTTC.

The chain combines TRBV30 with TRBJ2-6; the D gene is possibly TRBD1 (5 bases). Germline V gene lookup returns CDR1 GTSNPN and CDR2 SVGIG (reference sequence). The CDR3 is made up of 15 amino acids. Trimming pared 3 bases from V and 4 bases from J, leaving 13 bases between. In DNA, the CDR3 is TGTGCCTGGAGAGGTCAGGGAACCGGGGCCAACGTCCTGACTTTC. This encodes CAWRGQGTGANVLTF.